Listed below are T cell receptor beta chains from one sample, sequenced in a study of T cell responses to AZD1222 COVID-19 vaccine. This table comes from immunoSEQ multiplex PCR, and its TCRdb copy is limited to in-frame clones, with some not included. This table holds about 130,000 clones, 88% found once. Sequencing was performed on peripheral blood, taken 28 days after the second AZD1222 dose. These receptor sequences come from an adult who received the AZD1222 COVID-19 vaccine. The CDR3 runs from the conserved cysteine through the conserved F or W. D genes are given only for firm matches. Some rows mark clone size as missing; the rest say once, few, many or name a class of expanded clone.

TRBV29-1	TRBJ1-2	.	.	TGCAGCGCTTTCTCCCAGCAAAACCGGGACTATGGCTACACCTTC	CSAFSQQNRDYGYTF
TRBV10-3	TRBJ1-2	TRBD1	.	TGTGCCATCACCGGGACAGGGGGTTACTATGGCTACACCTTC	CAITGTGGYYGYTF
TRBV5-6	TRBJ1-3	TRBD1	.	TGTGCCAGCAGCTTCTTACGGCAAGCGGGACAGATTCAAAACACCATATATTTT	CASSFLRQAGQIQNTIYF
TRBV7-9	TRBJ1-4	.	few	TGTGCCAGCAGCTTCGTTATGGGGCTCCTGTTTTTT	CASSFVMGLLFF
TRBV15	TRBJ1-2	TRBD1	.	TGTGCCACCAGCAGGTCCCGGGACAGGGGTGGCGGCTACACCTTC	CATSRSRDRGGGYTF
TRBV28	TRBJ1-2	TRBD1	.	TGTGCCAGCAGCTCAGGACAGGGGGCGGAAGGCTACACCTTC	CASSSGQGAEGYTF
TRBV6-5	TRBJ2-7	TRBD2	.	TGTGCCAGCAGTTACCCTGGGACTAGCTACGAGCAGTACTTC	CASSYPGTSYEQYF
TRBV28	TRBJ2-5	.	.	TGTGCCAGCAGTTCCCTAGGTGGACAGCAACAAGAGACCCAGTACTTC	CASSSLGGQQQETQYF
TRBV30	TRBJ2-7	.	.	TGTGCCTGGAGTGTATTAGGACCGTCCATCTCCTACGAGCAGTACTTC	CAWSVLGPSISYEQYF
TRBV30	TRBJ1-6	TRBD1	.	TGTGCCTGGACCTCCGCCCGGACAGGGTTGGGTAATTCACCCCTCCACTTT	CAWTSARTGLGNSPLHF
TRBV4-1	TRBJ1-2	TRBD1	.	TGCGCCAGCAGCCAAGATTACAGGGGGTACTATGGCTACACCTTC	CASSQDYRGYYGYTF
TRBV10-3	TRBJ1-4	.	.	TGTGCCATCAGTGAGTCAGGGAGTTGGGAAAAACTGTTTTTT	CAISESGSWEKLFF
TRBV6-2/TRBV6-3	TRBJ1-4	.	.	TGTGCCAGCAGTTACAGGGGAAGCGAAAAACTGTTTTTT	CASSYRGSEKLFF
TRBV5-5	TRBJ2-3	.	once	TGTGCCAGCAGCGGTGGGGGCGGGAGTCTGGATACGCAGTATTTT	CASSGGGGSLDTQYF
TRBV4-3	TRBJ1-6	.	.	TGCGCCAGCAGCCAAGGAGGACAGCTTTATTCACCCCTCCACTTT	CASSQGGQLYSPLHF
TRBV7-9	TRBJ2-1	TRBD1	.	TGTGCCAGCAGCCTCCGGGACAGATCTGGCAATGAGCAGTTCTTC	CASSLRDRSGNEQFF
TRBV27	TRBJ1-5	TRBD1	.	TGTGCCAGCAGTTCCCGGGACAGGGGTAATCAGCCCCAGCATTTT	CASSSRDRGNQPQHF
TRBV24-1	TRBJ2-4	.	once	TGTGCCACCAGTGACGGGTACACCATTCAGTACTTC	CATSDGYTIQYF
TRBV5-1	TRBJ1-1	.	.	TGCGCCAGCAGCTCTGACCCCGGCTTCAACACTGAAGCTTTCTTT	CASSSDPGFNTEAFF
TRBV24-1	TRBJ2-1	.	.	TGTGCCACCAGTGGCTTCCCTATCAGCTCCTACAATGAGCAGTTCTTC	CATSGFPISSYNEQFF
TRBV6-5	TRBJ1-4	.	.	TGTGCCAGCAGTTACGTGGGTTCTGAAAAACTGTTTTTT	CASSYVGSEKLFF
TRBV11-3	TRBJ2-7	.	.	TGTGCCAGCAGCCCGTCGGCCGGGACGGCGTACGAGCAGTACTTC	CASSPSAGTAYEQYF
TRBV30	TRBJ1-5	.	.	TGTGCCTGGAGTGTACAGGGAGGTCAGCCCCAGCATTTT	CAWSVQGGQPQHF
TRBV2	TRBJ2-3	.	.	TGTGCCAGCGGCCGGGACTCCATGGAAGCAGATACGCAGTATTTT	CASGRDSMEADTQYF